The 4 T cell receptor beta chains below all came from one sample that was sequenced in a study of response to subunit inactivated influenza vaccine. TCRdb processed the RT-PCR reads anew with MiXCR; each CDR3 protein has one entry. In the table there are approximately 500,000 distinct CDR3 sequences, 10% to 15% of which are singletons. This material consisted of PBMCs from blood, taken about 40 days after vaccination. These receptors all stem from a man in his fifties who received an inactivated influenza vaccine.

This chain links TRBV12-3 or TRBV12-4 with TRBJ1-4, with D tentatively TRBD1 (6 bases). The CDR3 loop spans 14 amino acids. Trimming took off 6 bases at V and 3 bases at J, with 11 bases between the two ends. The CDR3 spells CASRETGPNEKLFF. The CDR3 nucleotides read TGTGCCAGCAGAGAGACAGGCCCTAATGAAAAACTGTTTTTT.

This clonotype was seen a few times. This chain connects TRBV12-3 or TRBV12-4 to TRBJ2-5, with unresolved D. Trimming left V 1 base short and J 5 bases short, with 5 bases between. The CDR3 spans 12 residues. The CDR3 DNA is TGTGCCAGCAGTTTAGAGGACGAGACCCAGTACTTC. It translates to CASSLEDETQYF.

This clonotype was recorded a few times. The V call is TRBV4-3, the J call TRBJ2-2, with TRBD2 as a possible D gene (6 bases). CDR1 LGHNA and CDR2 YSLEER come from the germline V gene. CDR3 length: 17 amino acids. V gave up 1 base and J gave up 0 bases, with 12 bases separating them. The CDR3 loop reads CASSQGFWGANTGELFF. CDR3 nucleotides: TGCGCCAGCAGCCAAGGGTTTTGGGGGGCGAACACCGGGGAGCTGTTTTTT.

V is TRBV6-4 and J is TRBJ2-7, with TRBD2 matching over 12 bases. The CDR3 sequence is 16 residues long. CDR1 and CDR2 (germline): MRHNA, SNTAGT. Losses at the gene ends were 4 bases for V and 7 bases for J; bases not matched to a gene: 11. The CDR3 here is CASSARLAGVKGEQYF. The CDR3 DNA is TGTGCCAGCAGTGCACGACTAGCGGGAGTGAAAGGGGAGCAGTACTTC.